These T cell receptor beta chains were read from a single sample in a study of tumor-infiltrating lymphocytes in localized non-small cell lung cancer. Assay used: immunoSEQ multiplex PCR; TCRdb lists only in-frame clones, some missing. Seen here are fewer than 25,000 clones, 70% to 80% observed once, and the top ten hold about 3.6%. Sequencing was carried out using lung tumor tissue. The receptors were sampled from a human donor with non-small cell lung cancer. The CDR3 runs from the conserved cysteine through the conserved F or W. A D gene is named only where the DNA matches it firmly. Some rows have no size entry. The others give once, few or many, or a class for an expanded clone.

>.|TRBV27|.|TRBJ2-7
CASKSRTAGEQYF
TGTGCCAGCAAAAGCCGGACAGCCGGCGAGCAGTACTTC
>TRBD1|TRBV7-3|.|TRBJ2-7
CASSLGTGALLVQYF
TGTGCCAGCAGCTTAGGGACAGGGGCCTTACTTGTGCAGTACTTC
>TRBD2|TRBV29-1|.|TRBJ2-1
CSAPPAGANYNEQFF
TGCAGCGCCCCCCCCGCGGGAGCGAACTACAATGAGCAGTTCTTC
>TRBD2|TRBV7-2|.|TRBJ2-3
CASSLARGTSGRKSTDTQYF
TGTGCCAGCAGCTTAGCGCGGGGGACTAGCGGGAGAAAAAGCACAGATACGCAGTATTTT
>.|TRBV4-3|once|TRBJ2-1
CASSQDRAGLFF
TGCGCCAGCAGCCAAGATCGGGCAGGGCTTTTCTTC
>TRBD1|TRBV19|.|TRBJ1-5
CASSPQGAGNNQPQHF
TGTGCCAGTAGCCCCCAGGGGGCAGGTAACAATCAGCCCCAGCATTTT
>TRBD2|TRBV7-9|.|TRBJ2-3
CASSLKDGGGPLGTQYF
TGTGCCAGCAGCTTAAAAGATGGGGGAGGGCCGTTGGGTACGCAGTATTTT
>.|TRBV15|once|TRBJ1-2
CATTPDGRVGYTF
TGTGCCACCACGCCGGACGGAAGGGTAGGCTACACCTTC
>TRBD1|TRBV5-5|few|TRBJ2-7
CASSRTGDIGYEQYF
TGTGCCAGCAGCCGGACAGGGGACATCGGCTACGAGCAGTACTTC
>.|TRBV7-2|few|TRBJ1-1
CASSLVGGNTEAFF
TGTGCCAGCAGCTTAGTTGGGGGGAACACTGAAGCTTTCTTT
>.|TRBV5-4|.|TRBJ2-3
CASSPKTEDTQYF
TGTGCCAGCAGCCCAAAGACAGAAGATACGCAGTATTTT
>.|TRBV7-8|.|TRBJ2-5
CASSLHGEVTQYF
TGTGCCAGCAGCTTACATGGAGAGGTGACCCAGTACTTC
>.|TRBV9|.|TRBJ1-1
CASSRSPMDTEAFF
TGTGCCAGCAGCCGCAGTCCGATGGACACTGAAGCTTTCTTT
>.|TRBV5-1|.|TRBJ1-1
CASKMTQTEAFF
TGCGCCAGCAAAATGACGCAGACTGAAGCTTTCTTT
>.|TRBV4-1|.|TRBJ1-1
CASSFDRHTEAFF
TGCGCCAGCAGCTTCGACAGGCATACTGAAGCTTTCTTT
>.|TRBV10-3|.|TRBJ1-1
CAIRGGQFVNTEAFF
TGTGCCATCCGTGGAGGGCAGTTTGTGAACACTGAAGCTTTCTTT
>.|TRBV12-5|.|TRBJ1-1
CASGERADTEAFF
TGTGCTAGTGGGGAGAGGGCTGACACTGAAGCTTTCTTT
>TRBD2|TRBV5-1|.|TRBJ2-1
CASSLARTRSYNEQFF
TGCGCCAGCAGCTTGGCTAGGACTAGGTCCTACAATGAGCAGTTCTTC
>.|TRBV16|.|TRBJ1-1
CASSQTQRTRQRSTEAFF
TGTGCCAGCAGCCAAACCCAGCGGACCCGACAAAGAAGCACTGAAGCTTTCTTT
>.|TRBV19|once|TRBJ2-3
CASSMALEDTQYF
TGTGCCAGTAGTATGGCGCTAGAAGATACGCAGTATTTT
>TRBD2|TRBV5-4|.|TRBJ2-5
CASSLGLAGETQYF
TGTGCCAGCAGCTTGGGACTAGCGGGAGAGACCCAGTACTTC
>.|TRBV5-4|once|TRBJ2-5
CASSRGLQETQYF
TGTGCCAGCAGCCGGGGATTACAAGAGACCCAGTACTTC
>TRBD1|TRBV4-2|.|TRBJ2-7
CASSQDLQGAYEQYF
TGTGCCAGCAGCCAAGATCTACAGGGGGCCTACGAGCAGTACTTC
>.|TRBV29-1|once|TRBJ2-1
CSVDVLGGNEQFF
TGCAGCGTTGATGTACTAGGGGGCAATGAGCAGTTCTTC
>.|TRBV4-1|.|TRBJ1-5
CASSQEGQGINQPQHF
TGCGCCAGCAGCCAAGAGGGGCAGGGGATTAATCAGCCCCAGCATTTT
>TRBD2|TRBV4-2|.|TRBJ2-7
CASRWTSGEGSYEQYF
TGTGCCAGCAGATGGACTAGCGGTGAGGGGTCCTACGAGCAGTACTTC
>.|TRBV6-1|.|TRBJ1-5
CASRQGHANQPQHF
TGTGCCAGCAGGCAGGGACACGCCAATCAGCCCCAGCATTTT
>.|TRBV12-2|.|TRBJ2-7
CASRLAKRYRAYEQYF
TGTGCAAGTCGCTTAGCGAAAAGATACAGGGCATACGAGCAGTACTTC
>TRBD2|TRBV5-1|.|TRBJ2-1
CASSILAGDNEQFF
TGCGCCAGCAGCATCCTAGCGGGAGATAATGAGCAGTTCTTC
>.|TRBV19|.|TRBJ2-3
CASSILPGVSTDTQYF
TGTGCCAGTAGTATTCTCCCAGGGGTTAGCACAGATACGCAGTATTTT
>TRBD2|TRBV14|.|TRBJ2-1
CASSRRRTSGVNEQFF
TGTGCCAGCAGCCGGCGGCGGACTAGCGGGGTTAATGAGCAGTTCTTC
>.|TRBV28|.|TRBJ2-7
CASSSLRWASGSSLYF
.
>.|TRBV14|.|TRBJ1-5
CASSQDSLYSNQPQHF
TGTGCCAGCAGCCAAGATTCACTTTATAGCAATCAGCCCCAGCATTTT
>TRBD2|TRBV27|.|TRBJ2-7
CASRTSGLASYEQYF
TGTGCCAGCAGAACCTCGGGACTAGCCTCCTACGAGCAGTACTTC
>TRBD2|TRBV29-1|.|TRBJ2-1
CSGTGTSGTEIYNEQFF
TGCAGCGGTACCGGGACTAGCGGGACCGAGATTTACAATGAGCAGTTCTTC
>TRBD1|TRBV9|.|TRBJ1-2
CASSVDTGESGYTF
TGTGCCAGCAGCGTAGACACAGGGGAATCTGGCTACACCTTC
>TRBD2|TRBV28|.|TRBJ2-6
CASSREDGANVLTF
TGTGCCAGCAGTCGGGAGGATGGGGCCAACGTCCTGACTTTC
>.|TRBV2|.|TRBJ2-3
CASSWRVGEGSTDTQYF
TGTGCCAGCAGTTGGCGCGTGGGCGAGGGGAGCACAGATACGCAGTATTTT
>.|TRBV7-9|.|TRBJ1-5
CASSLQEGQPQHF
TGTGCCAGCAGTCTACAGGAGGGTCAGCCCCAGCATTTT
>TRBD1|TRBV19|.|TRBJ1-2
CASSIAEDRVFGYTF
TGTGCCAGTAGTATAGCTGAAGACAGGGTGTTTGGCTACACCTTC
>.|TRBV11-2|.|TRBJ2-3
CASSLLWADPSTDTQYF
TGTGCCAGCAGCTTACTTTGGGCGGACCCGAGCACAGATACGCAGTATTTT
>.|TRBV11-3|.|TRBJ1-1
CASSLGGGTPKRAFF
TGTGCCAGCAGCTTAGGTGGTGGCACCCCTAAGAGGGCTTTCTTT
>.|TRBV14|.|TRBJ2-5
CASSPRDFQETQYF
TGTGCCAGCAGCCCCCGGGACTTTCAAGAGACCCAGTACTTC
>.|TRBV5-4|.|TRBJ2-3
CASSQRSPSTDTQYF
TGTGCCAGCAGCCAGCGGAGTCCTAGCACAGATACGCAGTATTTT
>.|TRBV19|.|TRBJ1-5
CASSKGDIRAQHF
TGTGCCAGTAGTAAAGGGGACATTAGAGCCCAGCATTTT
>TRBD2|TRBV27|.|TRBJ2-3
CASTLLARSTDTQYF
TGTGCCAGCACCTTACTAGCGAGAAGCACAGATACGCAGTATTTT
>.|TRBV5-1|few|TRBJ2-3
CASSLVGTTTDTQYF
TGCGCCAGCAGCTTGGTGGGAACCACCACAGATACGCAGTATTTT
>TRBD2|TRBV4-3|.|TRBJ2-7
CASSQGTSGRTGYEQYF
TGCGCCAGCAGCCAAGGGACTAGCGGGAGAACCGGGTACGAGCAGTACTTC
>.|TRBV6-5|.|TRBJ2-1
CASSASSSYNEQFF
TGTGCCAGCAGTGCATCCTCGTCCTACAATGAGCAGTTCTTC
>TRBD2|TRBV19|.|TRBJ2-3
CASSSSGRGDTQYF
TGTGCCAGTTCATCTAGCGGGAGGGGAGATACGCAGTATTTT
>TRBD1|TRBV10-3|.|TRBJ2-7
CAISDTGVSYEQYF
TGTGCCATCAGTGACACAGGGGTATCCTACGAGCAGTACTTC
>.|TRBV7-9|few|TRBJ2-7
CASSPLPGLYEQYF
TGTGCCAGCAGCCCCCTCCCGGGCCTCTACGAGCAGTACTTC
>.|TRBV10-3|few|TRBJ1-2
CAIARAKGRLYGYTF
TGTGCCATCGCCCGAGCGAAGGGGCGGCTCTATGGCTACACCTTC
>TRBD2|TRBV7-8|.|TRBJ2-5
CASSFGGRPETQYF
TGTGCCAGCAGCTTCGGCGGGAGGCCAGAGACCCAGTACTTC
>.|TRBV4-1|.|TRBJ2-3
CASSQAWRGTDTQYF
TGCGCCAGCAGCCAAGCGTGGCGGGGCACAGATACGCAGTATTTT
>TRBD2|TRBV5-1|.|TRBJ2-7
CASSLGTSAYEQYF
TGCGCCAGCAGCTTGGGGACTAGCGCTTACGAGCAGTACTTC
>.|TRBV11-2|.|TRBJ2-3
CASRESYNTDTQYF
TGTGCCAGCAGAGAGTCTTATAACACAGATACGCAGTATTTT